These T cell receptor beta chains were read from a single sample in a study of cytomegalovirus exposure and HLA in healthy donors. Only in-frame clones appear in the TCRdb table, and some are missing; sequencing was by immunoSEQ multiplex PCR. This table has about 74,000 clones, 85% to 95% appearing once. Sequencing was carried out using PBMCs. The receptor set was obtained from a man younger than 35 in good health and CMV-seropositive. The CDR3 runs from the conserved cysteine through the conserved F or W. Each record gives: D gene, V gene, J gene, CDR3 protein. A D gene is named only where the DNA matches it firmly.

D: TRBD2
V: TRBV29-1
J: TRBJ2-5
CDR3: CSVSLAGLVGTQYF

D: .
V: TRBV30
J: TRBJ1-2
CDR3: CAWGQGYGYTF

D: .
V: TRBV25-1
J: TRBJ1-3
CDR3: CASSPGGPGNTIYF

D: .
V: TRBV23-1
J: TRBJ2-1
CDR3: CASSPLNNEQFF

D: TRBD2
V: TRBV6-1
J: TRBJ2-2
CDR3: CASSEWGGSTGELFF

D: TRBD2
V: TRBV5-4
J: TRBJ2-3
CDR3: CASSPTSGSTDTQYF

D: TRBD2
V: TRBV2
J: TRBJ2-5
CDR3: CASSATSGSGTQYF

D: .
V: TRBV28
J: TRBJ2-5
CDR3: CASIGGQETQYF

D: .
V: TRBV5-5
J: TRBJ2-7
CDR3: CASSLWGVSSYEQYF

D: .
V: TRBV9
J: TRBJ2-5
CDR3: CASSAQTGEGTQYF

D: TRBD1
V: TRBV19
J: TRBJ1-1
CDR3: CASSIGDRGLTEAFF

D: .
V: TRBV21-1
J: TRBJ2-5
CDR3: CASSLNGRRETQYF

D: .
V: TRBV11-2
J: TRBJ2-7
CDR3: CASSLGGDYEQYF

D: .
V: TRBV28
J: TRBJ2-2
CDR3: CASKAGRNTGELFF

D: TRBD1
V: TRBV5-1
J: TRBJ1-3
CDR3: CASRYTGGDSGNTIYF

D: .
V: TRBV10-3
J: TRBJ1-3
CDR3: CAISGQEPGNTIYF

D: TRBD1
V: TRBV6-5
J: TRBJ2-7
CDR3: CASSGTGTGVEEQYF

D: TRBD1
V: TRBV7-9
J: TRBJ2-3
CDR3: CASSPPDRGTDTQYF

D: .
V: TRBV6-6
J: TRBJ1-1
CDR3: CASSLTGDTGGSEAFF

D: TRBD2
V: TRBV18
J: TRBJ2-7
CDR3: CASSPPGTSRSEQYF

D: .
V: TRBV27
J: TRBJ2-7
CDR3: CATRKGGTYEQYF

D: TRBD1
V: TRBV4-1
J: TRBJ2-7
CDR3: CASSRGTGPSYEQYF

D: .
V: TRBV6-5
J: TRBJ2-1
CDR3: CASSPRGLNNEQFF

D: TRBD2
V: TRBV30
J: TRBJ2-5
CDR3: CAWSHGGETQYF

D: .
V: TRBV7-3
J: TRBJ2-1
CDR3: CASSLGPGSEQFF

D: .
V: TRBV9
J: TRBJ2-1
CDR3: CASSARRAASSYNEQFF

D: .
V: TRBV27
J: TRBJ2-7
CDR3: CASSGRSYEQYF

D: TRBD1
V: TRBV14
J: TRBJ1-2
CDR3: CASSQQGGYGYTF

D: TRBD1
V: TRBV29-1
J: TRBJ1-2
CDR3: CSGWDRGDGYTF

D: .
V: TRBV10-3
J: TRBJ1-4
CDR3: CAISESGGYQTNEKLFF

D: .
V: TRBV29-1
J: TRBJ2-5
CDR3: CSVRSTGMRETQYF

D: TRBD1
V: TRBV10-3
J: TRBJ1-4
CDR3: CAISSAGQGGEKLFF

D: TRBD1
V: TRBV4-1
J: TRBJ2-7
CDR3: CASSQGLGQGISKDEQYF

D: .
V: TRBV13
J: TRBJ2-7
CDR3: CASSQAKEQYF

D: .
V: TRBV19
J: TRBJ2-1
CDR3: CASSKGYNEQFF

D: .
V: TRBV5-1
J: TRBJ1-4
CDR3: CASSLEGKGEKLFF